These 2 T cell receptor beta chains were all obtained from the same sample, sequenced in a study of OX40 agonist ivuxolimab in advanced cancers. Sequenced by immunoSEQ multiplex PCR; TCRdb stores in-frame clones only, minus some. The data show over 60,000 clones, around 94% seen once. The sample in question was CD4+ or CD8+ T cells sorted from blood, obtained in a trial of the OX40 agonist ivuxolimab. The receptors here all came from an adult with an advanced solid tumor such as melanoma, head and neck, liver or kidney cancer.

The V and J genes are TRBV6-1 and TRBJ2-5; no reliable D call. Germline CDR1 and CDR2: MNHNS and SASEGT. The CDR3 runs to 12 residues. V dropped 4 bases and J dropped 3 bases, with 6 bases sitting between them. The CDR3 coding sequence is TGTGCCAGCAGTGGGCTAGAAGAGACCCAGTACTTC. It codes for CASSGLEETQYF.

A note on this clone: The junction and the germline gene differ at one end; a read error may be behind it. This chain joins TRBV7-7 and TRBJ2-1; tentatively, D is TRBD1 (5 bases). Germline lookup yields CDR1 SSHAT and CDR2 FNYEAQ (reference sequence). The CDR3 is 13 residues long. The CDR3 spells CASSLDIYNEQFF. CDR3 nucleotides: TGTGCTAGCAGCTTGGACATATACAATGAGCAGTTCTTC. Together with reference TRBV7-7 and TRBJ2-1, the CDR3 gives the full variable domain: GAGVSQSPRYKVTKRGQDVTLRCDPISSHATLYWYQQALGQGPEFLTYFNYEAQPDKSGLPSDRFSAERPEGSISTLTIQRTEQRDSAMYRCASSLDIYNEQFFGPGTRLTVL.